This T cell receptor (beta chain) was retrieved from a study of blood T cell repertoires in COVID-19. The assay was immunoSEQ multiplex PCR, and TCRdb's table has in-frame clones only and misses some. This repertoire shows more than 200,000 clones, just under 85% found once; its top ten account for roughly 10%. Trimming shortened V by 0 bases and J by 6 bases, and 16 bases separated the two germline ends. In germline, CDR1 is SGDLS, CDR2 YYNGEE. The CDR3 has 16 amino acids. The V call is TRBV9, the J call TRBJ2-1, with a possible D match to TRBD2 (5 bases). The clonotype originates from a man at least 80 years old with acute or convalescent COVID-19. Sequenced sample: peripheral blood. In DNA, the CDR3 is TGTGCCAGCAGCGTAGTAGGCATTAGCGTAATCAATGAGCAGTTCTTC. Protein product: CASSVVGISVINEQFF.